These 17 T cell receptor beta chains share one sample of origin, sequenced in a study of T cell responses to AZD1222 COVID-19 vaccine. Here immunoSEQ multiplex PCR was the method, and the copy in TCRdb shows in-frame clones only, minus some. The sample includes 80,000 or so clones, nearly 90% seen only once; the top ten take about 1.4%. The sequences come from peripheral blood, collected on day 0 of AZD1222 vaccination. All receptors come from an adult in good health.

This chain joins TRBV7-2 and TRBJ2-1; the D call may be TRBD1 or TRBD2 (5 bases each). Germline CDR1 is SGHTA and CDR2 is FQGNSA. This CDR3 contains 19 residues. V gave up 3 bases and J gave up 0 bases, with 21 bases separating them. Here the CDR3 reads CASSFSGTVPVSSYNEQFF. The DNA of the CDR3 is TGTGCCAGCAGCTTCTCCGGGACCGTCCCGGTTAGCTCCTACAATGAGCAGTTCTTC. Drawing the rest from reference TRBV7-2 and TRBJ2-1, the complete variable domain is GAGVSQSPSNKVTEKGKDVELRCDPISGHTALYWYRQSLGQGLEFLIYFQGNSAPDKSGLPSDRFSAERTGGSVSTLTIQRTQQEDSAVYLCASSFSGTVPVSSYNEQFFGPGTRLTVL.

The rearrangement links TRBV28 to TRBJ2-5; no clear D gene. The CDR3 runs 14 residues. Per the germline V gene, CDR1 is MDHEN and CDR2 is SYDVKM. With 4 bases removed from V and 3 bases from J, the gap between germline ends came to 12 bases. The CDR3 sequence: CASSSPARKETQYF. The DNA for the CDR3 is TGTGCCAGCAGTTCCCCAGCGCGGAAAGAGACCCAGTACTTC.

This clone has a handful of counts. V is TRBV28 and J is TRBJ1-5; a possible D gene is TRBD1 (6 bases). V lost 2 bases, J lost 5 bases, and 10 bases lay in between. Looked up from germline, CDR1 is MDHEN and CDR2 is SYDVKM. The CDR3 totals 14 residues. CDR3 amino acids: CASSLGTGHQPQHF. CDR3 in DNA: TGTGCCAGCAGTTTAGGTACAGGGCATCAGCCCCAGCATTTT.

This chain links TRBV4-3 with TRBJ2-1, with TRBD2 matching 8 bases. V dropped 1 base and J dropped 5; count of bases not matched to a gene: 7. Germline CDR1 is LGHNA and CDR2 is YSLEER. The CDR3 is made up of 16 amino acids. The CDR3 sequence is CASSQVYSREDNEQFF. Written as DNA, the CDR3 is TGCGCCAGCAGCCAAGTGTACTCGCGGGAGGACAATGAGCAGTTCTTC.

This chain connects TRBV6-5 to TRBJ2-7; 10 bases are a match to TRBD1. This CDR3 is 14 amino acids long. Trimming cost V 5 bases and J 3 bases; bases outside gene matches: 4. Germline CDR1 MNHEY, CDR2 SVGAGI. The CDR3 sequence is CASSPGQGIYEQYF. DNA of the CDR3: TGTGCCAGCAGTCCGGGACAGGGGATCTACGAGCAGTACTTC.

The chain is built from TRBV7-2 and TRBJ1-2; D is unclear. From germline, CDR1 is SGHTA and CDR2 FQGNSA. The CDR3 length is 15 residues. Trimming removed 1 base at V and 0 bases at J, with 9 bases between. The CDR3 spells CASSLVVDTNYGYTF. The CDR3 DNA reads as TGTGCCAGCAGCTTAGTCGTGGATACTAACTATGGCTACACCTTC.

The CDR3 bases are TGTGCCAGCAGCATCCGACGTCACGAGCAGTACTTC. Translating gives CASSIRRHEQYF. The V gene is TRBV7-2, the J gene TRBJ2-7, with no clear D. CDR3 size: 12 residues. Looked up from germline, CDR1 is SGHTA and CDR2 is FQGNSA. V was shortened by 5 bases and J by 5 bases, with 10 bases between the two germline ends.

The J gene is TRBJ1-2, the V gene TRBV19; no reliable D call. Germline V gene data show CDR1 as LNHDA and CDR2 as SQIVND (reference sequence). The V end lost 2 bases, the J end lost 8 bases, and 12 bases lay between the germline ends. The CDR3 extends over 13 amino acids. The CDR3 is CASSIPGTHGYTF. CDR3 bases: TGTGCCAGTAGTATACCCGGCACCCACGGCTACACCTTC.

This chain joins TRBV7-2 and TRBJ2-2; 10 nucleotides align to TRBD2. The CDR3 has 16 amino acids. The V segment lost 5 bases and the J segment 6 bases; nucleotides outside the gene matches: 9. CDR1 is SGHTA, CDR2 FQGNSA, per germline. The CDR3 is CASSTTGTSVSGELFF. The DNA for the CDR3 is TGTGCCAGCAGCACCACCGGGACTAGCGTGTCCGGGGAGCTGTTTTTT.

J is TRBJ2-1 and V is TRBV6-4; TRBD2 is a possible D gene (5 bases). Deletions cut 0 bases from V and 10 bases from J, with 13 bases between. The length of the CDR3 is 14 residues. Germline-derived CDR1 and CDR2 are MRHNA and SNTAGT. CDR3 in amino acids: CASSDSGLRGEQFF. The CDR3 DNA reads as TGTGCCAGCAGTGACTCTGGCCTTAGAGGGGAGCAGTTCTTC.

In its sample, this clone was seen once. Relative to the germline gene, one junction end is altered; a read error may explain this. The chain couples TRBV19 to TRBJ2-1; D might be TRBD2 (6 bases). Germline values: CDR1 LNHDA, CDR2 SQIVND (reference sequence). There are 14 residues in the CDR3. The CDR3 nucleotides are TGTGCCAGTAGTGCCCGGGACTCCCACAATGAGCAGTTCTTC. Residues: CASSARDSHNEQFF.

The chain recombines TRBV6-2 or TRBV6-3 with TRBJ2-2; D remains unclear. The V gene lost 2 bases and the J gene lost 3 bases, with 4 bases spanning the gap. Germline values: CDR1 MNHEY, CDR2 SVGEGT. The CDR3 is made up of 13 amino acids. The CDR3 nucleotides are TGTGCCAGCAGTTACAGGGACACCGGGGAGCTGTTTTTT. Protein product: CASSYRDTGELFF.

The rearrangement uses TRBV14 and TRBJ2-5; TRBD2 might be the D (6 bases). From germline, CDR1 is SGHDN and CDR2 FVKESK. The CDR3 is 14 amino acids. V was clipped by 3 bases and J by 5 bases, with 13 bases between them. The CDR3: CASSHSGNRETQYF. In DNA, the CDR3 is TGTGCCAGCAGCCATAGCGGCAACCGGGAGACCCAGTACTTC. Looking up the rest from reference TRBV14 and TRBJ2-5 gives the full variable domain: EAGVTQFPSHSVIEKGQTVTLRCDPISGHDNLYWYRRVMGKEIKFLLHFVKESKQDESGMPNNRFLAERTGGTYSTLKVQPAELEDSGVYFCASSHSGNRETQYFGPGTRLLVL.

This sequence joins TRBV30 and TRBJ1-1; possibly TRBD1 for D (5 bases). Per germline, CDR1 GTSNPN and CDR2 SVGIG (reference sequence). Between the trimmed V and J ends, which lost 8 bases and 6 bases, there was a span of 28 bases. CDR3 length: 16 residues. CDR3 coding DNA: TGTGCCCGCACACGCCAGGGCTCGGGGTCATACTCTGAAGCTTTCTTT. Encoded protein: CARTRQGSGSYSEAFF.

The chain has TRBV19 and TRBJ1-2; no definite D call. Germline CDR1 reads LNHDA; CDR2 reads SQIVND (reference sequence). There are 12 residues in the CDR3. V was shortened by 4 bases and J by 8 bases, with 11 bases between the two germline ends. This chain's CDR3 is CASSTSARGYTF. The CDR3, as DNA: TGTGCCAGTAGTACCAGCGCCCGGGGCTACACCTTC.

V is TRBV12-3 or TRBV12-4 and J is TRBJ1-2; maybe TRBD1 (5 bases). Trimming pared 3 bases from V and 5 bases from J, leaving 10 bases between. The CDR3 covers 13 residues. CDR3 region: CASSLGQRYGYTF. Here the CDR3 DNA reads TGTGCCAGCAGTTTGGGGCAGAGATATGGCTACACCTTC.

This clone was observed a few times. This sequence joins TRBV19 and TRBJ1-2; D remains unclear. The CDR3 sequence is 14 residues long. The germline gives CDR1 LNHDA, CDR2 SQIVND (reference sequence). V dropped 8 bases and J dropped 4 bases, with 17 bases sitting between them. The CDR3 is CASLQDLGGYGYTF. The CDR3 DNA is TGTGCCAGTCTTCAAGACCTAGGAGGCTATGGCTACACCTTC. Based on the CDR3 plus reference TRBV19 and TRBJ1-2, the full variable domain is DGGITQSPKYLFRKEGQNVTLSCEQNLNHDAMYWYRQDPGQGLRLIYYSQIVNDFQKGDIAEGYSVSREKKESFPLTVTSAQKNPTAFYLCASLQDLGGYGYTFGSGTRLTVV.